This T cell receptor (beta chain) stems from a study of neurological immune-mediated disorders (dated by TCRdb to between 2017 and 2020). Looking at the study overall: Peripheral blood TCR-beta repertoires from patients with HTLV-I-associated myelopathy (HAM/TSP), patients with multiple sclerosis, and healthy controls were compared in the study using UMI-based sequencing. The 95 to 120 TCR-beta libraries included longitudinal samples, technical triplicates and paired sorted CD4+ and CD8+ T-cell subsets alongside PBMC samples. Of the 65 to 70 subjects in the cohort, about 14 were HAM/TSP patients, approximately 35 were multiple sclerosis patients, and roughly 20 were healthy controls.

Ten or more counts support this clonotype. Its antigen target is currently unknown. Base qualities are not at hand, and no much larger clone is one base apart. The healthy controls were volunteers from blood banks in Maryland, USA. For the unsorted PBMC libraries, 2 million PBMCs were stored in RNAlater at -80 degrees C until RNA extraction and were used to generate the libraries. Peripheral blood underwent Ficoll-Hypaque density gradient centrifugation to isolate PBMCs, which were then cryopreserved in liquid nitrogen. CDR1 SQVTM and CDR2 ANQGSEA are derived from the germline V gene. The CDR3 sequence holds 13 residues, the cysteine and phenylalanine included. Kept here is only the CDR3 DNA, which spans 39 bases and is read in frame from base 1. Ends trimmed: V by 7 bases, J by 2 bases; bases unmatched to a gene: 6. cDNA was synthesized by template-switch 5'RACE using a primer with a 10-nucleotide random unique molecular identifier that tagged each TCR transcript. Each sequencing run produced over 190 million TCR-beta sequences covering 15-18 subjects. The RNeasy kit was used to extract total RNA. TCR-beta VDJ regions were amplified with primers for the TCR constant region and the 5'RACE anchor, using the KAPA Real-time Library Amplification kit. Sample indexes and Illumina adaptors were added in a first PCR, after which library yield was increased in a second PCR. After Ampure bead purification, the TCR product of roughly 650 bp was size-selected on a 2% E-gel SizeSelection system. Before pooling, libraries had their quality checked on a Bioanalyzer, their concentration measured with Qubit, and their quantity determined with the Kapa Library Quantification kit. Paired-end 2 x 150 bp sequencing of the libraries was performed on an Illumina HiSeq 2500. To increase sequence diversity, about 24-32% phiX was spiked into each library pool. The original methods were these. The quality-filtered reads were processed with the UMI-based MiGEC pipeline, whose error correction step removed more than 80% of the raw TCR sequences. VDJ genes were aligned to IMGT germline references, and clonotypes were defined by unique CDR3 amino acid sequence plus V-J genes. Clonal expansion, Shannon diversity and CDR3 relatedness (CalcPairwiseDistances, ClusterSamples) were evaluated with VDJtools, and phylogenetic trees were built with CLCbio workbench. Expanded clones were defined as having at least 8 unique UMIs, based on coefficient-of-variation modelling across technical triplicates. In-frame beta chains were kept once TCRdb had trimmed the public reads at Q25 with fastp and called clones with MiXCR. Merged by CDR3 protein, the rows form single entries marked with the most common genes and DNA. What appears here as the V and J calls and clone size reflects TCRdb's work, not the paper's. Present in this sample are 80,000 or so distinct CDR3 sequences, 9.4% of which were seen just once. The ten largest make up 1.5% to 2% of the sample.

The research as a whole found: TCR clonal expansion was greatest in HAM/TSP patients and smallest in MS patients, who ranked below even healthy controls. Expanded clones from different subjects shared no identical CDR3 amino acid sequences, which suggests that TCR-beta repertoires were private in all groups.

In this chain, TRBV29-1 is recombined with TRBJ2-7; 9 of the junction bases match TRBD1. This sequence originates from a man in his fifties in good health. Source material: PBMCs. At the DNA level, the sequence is TGCAGCGCCATGACAGGGGGTGCCTACGAGCAGTACTTC. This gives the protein CSAMTGGAYEQYF.